Sequencing of this TCR beta chain was carried out in a study of blood T cell repertoires in COVID-19. Study overall: The origin of the acute and convalescent COVID-19 samples was the United States, Italy and Spain. PBMCs, B-cell-depleted T cells, or T cells were the source of the cDNA or gDNA that made up the material.

About this clone itself: One junction end disagrees with the germline gene, perhaps due to a read error.

The CDR3 length is 13 residues. Original analysis: Reference gene primer amplification gave estimated nucleated cell counts. Sequenced by immunoSEQ multiplex PCR; TCRdb stores in-frame clones only, minus some. The DNA was the basis for D and trimming; V, J and clone size are from that table. The sample shows fewer than 40,000 clones, around 90% of them seen only once. The rearrangement joins TRBV12-3 or TRBV12-4 to TRBJ1-4, with TRBD1 identical over 10 bases. Sequencing was carried out using peripheral blood. The sequence was obtained from a woman in her thirties or forties with active or convalescent COVID-19. Here the CDR3 reads CASSPDRGLVYVF. CDR3 sequence (DNA): TGTGCCAGCAGCCCAGACAGGGGGCTCGTCTACGTTTTT.